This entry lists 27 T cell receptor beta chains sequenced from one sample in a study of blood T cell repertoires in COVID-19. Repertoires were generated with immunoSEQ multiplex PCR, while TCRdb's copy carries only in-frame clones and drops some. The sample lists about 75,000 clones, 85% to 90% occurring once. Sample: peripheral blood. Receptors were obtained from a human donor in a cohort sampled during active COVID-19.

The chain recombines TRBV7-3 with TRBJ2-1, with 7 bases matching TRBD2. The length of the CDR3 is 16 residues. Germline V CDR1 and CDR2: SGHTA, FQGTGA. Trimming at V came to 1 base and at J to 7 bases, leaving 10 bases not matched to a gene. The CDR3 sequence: CASSLKPGGGINEQFF. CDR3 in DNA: TGTGCCAGCAGCTTAAAACCCGGGGGAGGGATAAATGAGCAGTTCTTC.

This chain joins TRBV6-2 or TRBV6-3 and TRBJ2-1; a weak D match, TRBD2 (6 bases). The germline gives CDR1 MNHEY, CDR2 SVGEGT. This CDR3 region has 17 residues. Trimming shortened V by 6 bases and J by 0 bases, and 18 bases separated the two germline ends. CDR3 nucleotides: TGTGCCAGCAGCCTTCGTCCATGGGAGGCCTCCTACAATGAGCAGTTCTTC. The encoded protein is CASSLRPWEASYNEQFF.

CDR3 nucleotides: TGTGCCAGTAGGGCCCCCGGGGGGGCAAGCTACGAGCAGTACTTC. It translates to CASRAPGGASYEQYF. The V and J genes are TRBV19 and TRBJ2-7; 8 bases fit TRBD2. The V gene end was trimmed by 6 bases and the J gene end by 3 bases; junction bases not matched to a gene: 10. CDR1 LNHDA and CDR2 SQIVND come from the germline V gene (reference sequence). This CDR3 region has 15 residues.

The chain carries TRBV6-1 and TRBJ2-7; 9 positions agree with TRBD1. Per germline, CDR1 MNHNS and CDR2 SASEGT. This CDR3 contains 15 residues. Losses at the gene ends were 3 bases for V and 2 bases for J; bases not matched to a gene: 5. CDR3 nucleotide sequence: TGTGCCAGCAGTGATTGGGGGACAGGGACCTACGAGCAGTACTTC. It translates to CASSDWGTGTYEQYF.

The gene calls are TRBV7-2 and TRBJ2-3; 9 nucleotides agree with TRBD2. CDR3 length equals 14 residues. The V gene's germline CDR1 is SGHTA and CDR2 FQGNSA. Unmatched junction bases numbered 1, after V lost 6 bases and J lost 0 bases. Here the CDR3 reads CASRRGGSTDTQYF. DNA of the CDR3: TGTGCCAGCAGGCGGGGGGGCAGCACAGATACGCAGTATTTT.

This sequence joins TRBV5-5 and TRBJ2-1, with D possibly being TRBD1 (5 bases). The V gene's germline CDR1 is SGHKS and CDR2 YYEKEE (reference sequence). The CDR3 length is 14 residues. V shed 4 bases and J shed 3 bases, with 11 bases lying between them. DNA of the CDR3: TGTGCCAGCAGCACCGAAGACAGCTACAATGAGCAGTTCTTC. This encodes CASSTEDSYNEQFF.

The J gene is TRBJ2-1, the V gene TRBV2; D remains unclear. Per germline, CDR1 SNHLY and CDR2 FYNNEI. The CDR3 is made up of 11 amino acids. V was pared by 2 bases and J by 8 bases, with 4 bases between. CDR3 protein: CASSEIDEQFF. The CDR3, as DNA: TGTGCCAGCAGTGAAATCGATGAGCAGTTCTTC. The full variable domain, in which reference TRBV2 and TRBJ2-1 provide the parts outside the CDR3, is EPEVTQTPSHQVTQMGQEVILRCVPISNHLYFYWYRQILGQKVEFLVSFYNNEISEKSEIFDDQFSVERPDGSNFTLKIRSTKLEDSAMYFCASSEIDEQFFGPGTRLTVL.

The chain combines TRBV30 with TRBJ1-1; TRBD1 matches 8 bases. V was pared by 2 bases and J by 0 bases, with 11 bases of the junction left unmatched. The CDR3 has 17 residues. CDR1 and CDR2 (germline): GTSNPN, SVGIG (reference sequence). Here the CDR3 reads CAWSRTGRFVVNTEAFF. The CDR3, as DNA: TGTGCCTGGAGTAGGACAGGGAGGTTTGTAGTGAACACTGAAGCTTTCTTT.

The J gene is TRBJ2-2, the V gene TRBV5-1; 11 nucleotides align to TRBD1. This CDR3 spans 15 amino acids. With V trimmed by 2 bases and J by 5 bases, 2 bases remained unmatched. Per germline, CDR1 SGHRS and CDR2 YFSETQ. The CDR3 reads CASSFGQGATGELFF. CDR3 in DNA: TGCGCCAGCAGCTTTGGACAGGGGGCTACCGGGGAGCTGTTTTTT. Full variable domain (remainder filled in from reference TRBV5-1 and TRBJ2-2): KAGVTQTPRYLIKTRGQQVTLSCSPISGHRSVSWYQQTPGQGLQFLFEYFSETQRNKGNFPGRFSGRQFSNSRSEMNVSTLELGDSALYLCASSFGQGATGELFFGEGSRLTVL.

CDR3 in DNA: TGTGCCAGCAGTTTGGTACTACAAAGGGGTGAGCAGTTCTTC. It translates to CASSLVLQRGEQFF. The V call is TRBV27, the J call TRBJ2-1; possible D gene TRBD1, 5 bases. CDR1 is MNHEY, CDR2 SMNVEV, per germline (reference sequence). The V and J ends lost 3 bases and 9 bases respectively, with 15 bases between them. The CDR3 sequence is 14 residues long.

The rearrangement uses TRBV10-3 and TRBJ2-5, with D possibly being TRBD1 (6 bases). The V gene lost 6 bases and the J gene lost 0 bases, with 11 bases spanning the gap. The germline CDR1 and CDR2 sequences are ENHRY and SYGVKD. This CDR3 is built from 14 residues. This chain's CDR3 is CAIRAGTHQETQYF. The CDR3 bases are TGTGCCATCAGGGCCGGGACACACCAAGAGACCCAGTACTTC.

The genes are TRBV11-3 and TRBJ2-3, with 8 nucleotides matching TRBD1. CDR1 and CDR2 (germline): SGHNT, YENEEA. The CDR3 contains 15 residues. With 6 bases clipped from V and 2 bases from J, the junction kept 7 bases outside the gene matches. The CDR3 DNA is TGTGCCAGCAGGGGAACGGACAGGGACACAGATACGCAGTATTTT. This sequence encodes CASRGTDRDTDTQYF.

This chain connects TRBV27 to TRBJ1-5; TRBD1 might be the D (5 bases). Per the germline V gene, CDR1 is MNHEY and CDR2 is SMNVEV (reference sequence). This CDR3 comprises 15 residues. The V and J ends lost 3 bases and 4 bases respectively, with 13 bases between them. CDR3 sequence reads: CASSLIRGGNQPQHF. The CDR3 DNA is TGTGCCAGCAGTTTGATAAGGGGTGGAAATCAGCCCCAGCATTTT.

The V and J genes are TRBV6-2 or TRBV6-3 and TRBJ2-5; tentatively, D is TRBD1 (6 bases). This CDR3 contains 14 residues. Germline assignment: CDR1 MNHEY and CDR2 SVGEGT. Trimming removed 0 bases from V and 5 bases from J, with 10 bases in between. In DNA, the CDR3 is TGTGCCAGCAGTTACTCATCTGGGGGCGAGACCCAGTACTTC. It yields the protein CASSYSSGGETQYF.

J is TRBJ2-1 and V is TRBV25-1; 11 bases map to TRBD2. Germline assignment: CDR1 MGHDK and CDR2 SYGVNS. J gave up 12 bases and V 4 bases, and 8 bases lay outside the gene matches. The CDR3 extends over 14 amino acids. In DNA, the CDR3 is TGTGCCAGCAGTGCGGGATTAGCGGGGGGGCGGCAGTTCTTC. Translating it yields CASSAGLAGGRQFF. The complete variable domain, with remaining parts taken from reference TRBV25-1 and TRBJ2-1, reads EADIYQTPRYLVIGTGKKITLECSQTMGHDKMYWYQQDPGMELHLIHYSYGVNSTEKGDLSSESTVSRIRTEHFPLTLESARPSHTSQYLCASSAGLAGGRQFFGPGTRLTVL.

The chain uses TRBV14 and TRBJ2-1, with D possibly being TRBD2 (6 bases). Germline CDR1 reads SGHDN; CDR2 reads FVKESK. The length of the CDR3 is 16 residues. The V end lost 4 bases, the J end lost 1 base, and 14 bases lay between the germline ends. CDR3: CASSLIGGASYNEQFF. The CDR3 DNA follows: TGTGCCAGCAGCCTAATCGGCGGGGCTTCCTACAATGAGCAGTTCTTC.

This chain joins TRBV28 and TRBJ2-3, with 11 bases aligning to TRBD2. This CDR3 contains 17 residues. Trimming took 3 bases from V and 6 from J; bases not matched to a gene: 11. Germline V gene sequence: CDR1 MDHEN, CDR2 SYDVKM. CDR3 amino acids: CASSLGLAGGPGDTQYF. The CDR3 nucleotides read TGTGCCAGCAGTTTGGGGCTAGCGGGAGGACCAGGGGATACGCAGTATTTT.

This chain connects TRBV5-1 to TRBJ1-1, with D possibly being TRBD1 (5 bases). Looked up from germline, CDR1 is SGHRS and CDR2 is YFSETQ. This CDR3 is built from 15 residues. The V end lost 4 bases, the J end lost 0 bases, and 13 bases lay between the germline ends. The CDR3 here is CASSPSGLLNTEAFF. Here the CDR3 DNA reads TGCGCCAGCAGCCCATCGGGACTGTTGAACACTGAAGCTTTCTTT.

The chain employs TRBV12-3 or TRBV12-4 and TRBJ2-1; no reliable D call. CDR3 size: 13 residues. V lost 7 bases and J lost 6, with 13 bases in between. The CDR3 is CASTKSRANEQFF. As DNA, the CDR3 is TGTGCCAGCACCAAGTCAAGAGCCAATGAGCAGTTCTTC.

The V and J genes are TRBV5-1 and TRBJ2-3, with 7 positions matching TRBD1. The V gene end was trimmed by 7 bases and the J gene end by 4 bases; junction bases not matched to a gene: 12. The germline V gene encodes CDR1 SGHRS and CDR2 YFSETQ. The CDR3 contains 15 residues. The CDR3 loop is CASCTGEWEADTQYF. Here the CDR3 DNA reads TGCGCCAGCTGCACAGGGGAGTGGGAAGCAGATACGCAGTATTTT.

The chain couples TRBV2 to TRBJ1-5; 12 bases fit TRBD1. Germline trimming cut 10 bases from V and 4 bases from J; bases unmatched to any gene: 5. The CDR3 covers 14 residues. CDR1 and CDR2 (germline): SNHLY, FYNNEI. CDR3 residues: CATGDRGRNQPQHF. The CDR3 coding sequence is TGTGCCACAGGGGACAGGGGGCGGAATCAGCCCCAGCATTTT.

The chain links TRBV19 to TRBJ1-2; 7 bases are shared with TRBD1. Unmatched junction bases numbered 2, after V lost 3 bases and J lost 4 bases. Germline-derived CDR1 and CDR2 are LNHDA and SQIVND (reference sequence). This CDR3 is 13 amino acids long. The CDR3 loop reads CASSMTGSYGYTF. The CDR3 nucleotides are TGTGCCAGTAGTATGACAGGGAGCTATGGCTACACCTTC.

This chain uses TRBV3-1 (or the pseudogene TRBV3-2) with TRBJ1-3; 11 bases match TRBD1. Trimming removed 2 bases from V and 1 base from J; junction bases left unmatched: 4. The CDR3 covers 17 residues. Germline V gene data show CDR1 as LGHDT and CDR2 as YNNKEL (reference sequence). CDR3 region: CASSQRGTGGSGNTIYF. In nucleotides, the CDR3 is TGTGCCAGCAGCCAACGTGGGACAGGGGGATCTGGAAACACCATATATTTT.

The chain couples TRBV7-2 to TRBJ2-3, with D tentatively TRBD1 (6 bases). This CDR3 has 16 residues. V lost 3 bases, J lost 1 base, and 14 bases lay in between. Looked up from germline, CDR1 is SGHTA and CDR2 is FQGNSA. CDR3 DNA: TGTGCCAGCAGCTTTCAGCCGGCAGGGGGCACAGATACGCAGTATTTT. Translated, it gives CASSFQPAGGTDTQYF.

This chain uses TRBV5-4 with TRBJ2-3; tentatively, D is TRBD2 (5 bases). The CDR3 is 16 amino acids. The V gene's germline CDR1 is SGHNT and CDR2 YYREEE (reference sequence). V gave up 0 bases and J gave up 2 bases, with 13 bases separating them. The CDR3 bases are TGTGCCAGCAGCTTGGGCAGTCTAGCTCTCACAGATACGCAGTATTTT. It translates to CASSLGSLALTDTQYF.

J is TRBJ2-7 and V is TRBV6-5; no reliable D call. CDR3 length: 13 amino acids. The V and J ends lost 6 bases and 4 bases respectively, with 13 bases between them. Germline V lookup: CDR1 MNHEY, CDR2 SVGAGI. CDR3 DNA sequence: TGTGCCAGCAGCGCCCAACAGCTGTACGAGCAGTACTTC. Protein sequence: CASSAQQLYEQYF.

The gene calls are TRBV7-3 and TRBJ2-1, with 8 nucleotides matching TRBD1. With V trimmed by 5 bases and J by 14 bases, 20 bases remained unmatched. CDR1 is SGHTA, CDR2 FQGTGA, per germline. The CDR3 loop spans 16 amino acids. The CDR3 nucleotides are TGTGCCAGCAGCCCAGACAGGGGTCCATCAAAACTCGTAAAGTTCTTC. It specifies CASSPDRGPSKLVKFF.